The clone carrying this T cell receptor (beta chain) has just a few counts. This entry belongs to a study of shared clonotypes between healthy human individuals. The assay was carried out at the deep level. Unsorted PBMC DNA was run through sequencing on ten immunoSEQ deep assay plates. Sequenced by immunoSEQ multiplex PCR; TCRdb stores in-frame clones only, minus some. The table records approximately 500,000 clones, approximately 79% of them present only once. Sequenced: PBMCs. This TCR was recovered from a woman between 40 and 55 years old in good health. Some clones in this sample may be carry-over from other donors' samples.

The CDR3 DNA sequence: TGTGCCAGCAGCCAAGATCGGGACTCAGCGGGCTACACCTTC. Its translation: CASSQDRDSAGYTF. The chain couples TRBV14 to TRBJ1-2, with TRBD1 as a possible D gene (5 bases). V dropped 0 bases and J dropped 8 bases, with 13 bases sitting between them. Germline V gene sequence: CDR1 SGHDN, CDR2 FVKESK. This CDR3 is 14 amino acids long.